A selection of T cell receptor beta chains follows, all from one sample in a study of Ad26.COV2.S vaccination and SARS-CoV-2 variants. Profiling relied on immunoSEQ multiplex PCR, and the TCRdb table lists in-frame clones only, not all of them. There are 510,000 or so clones in the sample; around 90% occur only once, and around 13% lies in the top ten. Sample: peripheral blood, taken in a trial of Ad26.COV2.S vaccine versus placebo. All receptors come from a person aged 18-60 years who received the Ad26.COV2.S COVID-19 vaccine or a placebo. Each CDR3 is given with its conserved first and last residue. D genes are given only for firm matches. Clone size is not always given. Where it is, it says once, few, many or a class for expanded clones.

J: TRBJ1-1
V: TRBV6-1
size: -
D: TRBD1
CDR3: CASSESHRGSEAFF
DNA: TGTGCCAGCAGTGAATCTCACAGGGGATCTGAAGCTTTCTTT

J: TRBJ1-2
V: TRBV30
size: -
D: -
CDR3: CACTGLHYGYTF
DNA: TGTGCCTGCACCGGGTTACACTATGGCTACACCTTC

J: TRBJ1-2
V: TRBV27
size: once
D: -
CDR3: CASSRSSPTLDGGYTF
DNA: TGTGCCAGCAGTAGAAGTTCCCCGACCCTAGATGGAGGCTACACCTTC

J: TRBJ2-1
V: TRBV4-3
size: once
D: -
CDR3: CASSQESRLAYNEQFF
DNA: TGCGCCAGCAGCCAAGAATCGCGACTGGCGTACAATGAGCAGTTCTTC

J: TRBJ1-2
V: TRBV30
size: -
D: -
CDR3: CAWTPGLGRGYGYTF
DNA: TGTGCCTGGACCCCTGGTCTGGGACGGGGCTATGGCTACACCTTC

J: TRBJ1-3
V: TRBV4-1
size: -
D: -
CDR3: CASSQDPASGNTIYF
DNA: TGCGCCAGCAGCCAAGATCCCGCCTCTGGAAACACCATATATTTT

J: TRBJ2-7
V: TRBV9
size: few
D: TRBD2
CDR3: CASSVGSSGRNYEQYF
DNA: TGTGCCAGCAGCGTAGGGAGTAGCGGGAGAAACTACGAGCAGTACTTC

J: TRBJ2-1
V: TRBV14
size: -
D: -
CDR3: CASSQRGALYNEQFF
DNA: TGTGCCAGCAGCCAACGGGGGGCACTGTACAATGAGCAGTTCTTC

J: TRBJ1-1
V: TRBV3-1/TRBV3-2
size: -
D: -
CDR3: CASSQARAGVRLNTEAFF
DNA: TGTGCCAGCAGCCAAGCTCGAGCGGGGGTCAGGTTAAACACTGAAGCTTTCTTT

J: TRBJ2-1
V: TRBV27
size: -
D: -
CDR3: CASSTGGGQFF
DNA: TGTGCCAGCAGTACTGGAGGGGGGCAGTTCTTC

J: TRBJ1-2
V: TRBV24-1
size: -
D: -
CDR3: CATSSPSGTGGYTF
DNA: TGTGCCACCAGTTCCCCGTCAGGGACGGGAGGCTACACCTTC

J: TRBJ2-3
V: TRBV28
size: -
D: -
CDR3: CASSSRRIITDTQYF
DNA: TGTGCCAGCAGTTCAAGACGGATTATCACAGATACGCAGTATTTT

J: TRBJ1-5
V: TRBV2
size: few
D: -
CDR3: CASSEGWNQPQHF
DNA: TGTGCCAGCAGTGAAGGGTGGAATCAGCCCCAGCATTTT

J: TRBJ1-6
V: TRBV9
size: once
D: TRBD1
CDR3: CASSRDGTVNSPLHF
DNA: TGTGCCAGCAGCCGAGATGGGACAGTAAATTCACCCCTCCACTTT

J: TRBJ1-6
V: TRBV19
size: -
D: TRBD1
CDR3: CASSMNSDRGTSPLHF
DNA: TGTGCCAGTAGTATGAACTCGGACAGGGGAACTTCACCCCTCCACTTT

J: TRBJ2-3
V: TRBV19
size: -
D: -
CDR3: CASRNSGTDTQYF
DNA: TGTGCCAGTAGGAATAGCGGCACAGATACGCAGTATTTT

J: TRBJ1-1
V: TRBV3-1/TRBV3-2
size: -
D: TRBD1
CDR3: CASSQDPQGQKAFF
DNA: TGTGCCAGCAGCCAAGATCCCCAGGGACAGAAAGCTTTCTTT

J: TRBJ2-2
V: TRBV6-4
size: -
D: TRBD2
CDR3: CASSVASGGTGELFF
DNA: TGTGCCAGCAGTGTCGCTAGCGGAGGCACCGGGGAGCTGTTTTTT

J: TRBJ1-5
V: TRBV6-2/TRBV6-3
size: once
D: -
CDR3: CASSYSGGNQPQHF
DNA: TGTGCCAGCAGTTATTCGGGCGGGAATCAGCCCCAGCATTTT

J: TRBJ1-5
V: TRBV9
size: -
D: -
CDR3: CASSARDSNQPQHF
DNA: TGTGCCAGCAGCGCCAGGGATAGCAATCAGCCCCAGCATTTT

J: TRBJ1-1
V: TRBV2
size: -
D: -
CDR3: CASTLGQRAEAFF
DNA: TGTGCCAGCACCCTCGGACAGAGGGCTGAAGCTTTCTTT

J: TRBJ2-3
V: TRBV6-5
size: -
D: TRBD2
CDR3: CASSYILAGTDTQYF
DNA: TGTGCCAGCAGTTACATCCTAGCGGGGACAGATACGCAGTATTTT

J: TRBJ2-3
V: TRBV4-2
size: -
D: -
CDR3: CASSQETSADTQYF
DNA: TGTGCCAGCAGCCAGGAGACTAGTGCAGATACGCAGTATTTT

J: TRBJ1-3
V: TRBV7-3
size: -
D: -
CDR3: CASSSTAGNTIYF
DNA: TGTGCCAGCAGTTCGACAGCCGGAAACACCATATATTTT

J: TRBJ1-5
V: TRBV6-2/TRBV6-3
size: -
D: -
CDR3: CASSYDTYQPQHF
DNA: TGTGCCAGCAGTTACGACACATATCAGCCCCAGCATTTT

J: TRBJ1-2
V: TRBV28
size: -
D: -
CDR3: CASTEGIGGYTF
DNA: TGTGCCAGCACAGAGGGGATCGGTGGCTACACCTTC

J: TRBJ1-5
V: TRBV3-1/TRBV3-2
size: -
D: -
CDR3: CASSPGGARNQPQHF
DNA: TGTGCCAGCAGCCCTGGGGGGGCCCGCAATCAGCCCCAGCATTTT

J: TRBJ2-3
V: TRBV30
size: -
D: -
CDR3: CAWSDPPRGFTDTQYF
DNA: TGTGCCTGGAGTGACCCTCCGAGGGGGTTCACAGATACGCAGTATTTT

J: TRBJ2-7
V: TRBV28
size: -
D: -
CDR3: CASSFYGAYQF
DNA: TGTGCCAGCAGTTTCTACGGTGCTTACCAATTC

J: TRBJ2-5
V: TRBV19
size: -
D: TRBD2
CDR3: CASSRDGGLIETQYF
DNA: TGTGCCAGTAGTCGCGACGGGGGGTTGATAGAGACCCAGTACTTC

J: TRBJ1-5
V: TRBV7-2
size: -
D: TRBD1
CDR3: CASSNRDRGRNQPQHF
DNA: TGTGCCAGCAGCAACCGGGACAGGGGGCGAAATCAGCCCCAGCATTTT

J: TRBJ1-4
V: TRBV20-1
size: -
D: -
CDR3: CSASIEGREKLFF
DNA: TGCAGTGCTAGTATTGAGGGGCGTGAAAAACTGTTTTTT

J: TRBJ1-5
V: TRBV30
size: once
D: -
CDR3: CAWSSSGNSNQPQHF
DNA: TGTGCCTGGAGTTCATCAGGGAATAGCAATCAGCCCCAGCATTTT